These T cell receptor beta chains were read from a single sample in a study of blood T cell repertoires in COVID-19. TCRdb's table, derived via immunoSEQ multiplex PCR, lists solely in-frame clones and lacks some. Seen here are about 270,000 clones, 80% to 90% observed once, and the top ten hold over 4%. Material: PBMCs or T cells enriched from blood (not recorded which). These receptors all stem from a woman aged 25 to 39 with acute COVID-19. The CDR3 runs from the conserved cysteine through the conserved F or W. D genes are given only for firm matches. A row's size may be missing; if present it is once, few, many or a size class.

d_call	v_call	cdr3_length	clone_size	j_call	cdr3_nt	cdr3_aa
TRBD2	TRBV7-2	15	-	TRBJ2-7	TGTGCCAGCAGCTTAGACGGGAGGGCCTCGGGAGAGCAGTACTTC	CASSLDGRASGEQYF
-	TRBV24-1	16	-	TRBJ2-1	TGTGCCACCAGTGATCGAGCTGCTAGCTCCTACAATGAGCAGTTCTTC	CATSDRAASSYNEQFF
TRBD1	TRBV24-1	16	-	TRBJ2-2	TGTGCCACCAGTGATCGCAGGGGGCGCAGCACCGGGGAGCTGTTTTTT	CATSDRRGRSTGELFF
-	TRBV4-1	17	-	TRBJ2-2	TGCGCCAGCAGCCAAGAAGGAGGGAGACCCCCGGGTTTAGAGCTGTTTTTT	CASSQEGGRPPGLELFF
-	TRBV19	14	-	TRBJ2-3	TGTGCCAGTAGTTCCACAGGGTACAAAGATACGCAGTATTTT	CASSSTGYKDTQYF
TRBD2	TRBV7-6	16	few	TRBJ2-3	TGTGCCAGCAGCTTAGGGCGGGGGGGCTCCACAGATACGCAGTATTTT	CASSLGRGGSTDTQYF
TRBD1	TRBV14	17	-	TRBJ2-2	TGTGCCAGCAGCCAAGATCGGGACAGTTCCTACACCGGGGAGCTGTTTTTT	CASSQDRDSSYTGELFF
-	TRBV6-5	13	-	TRBJ2-1	TGTGCCAGCAGGGGACACGGTTACAATGAGCAGTTCTTC	CASRGHGYNEQFF
-	TRBV28	11	-	TRBJ2-7	TGTGCCAGCAGCGTCCAGTTCGAGCAGTACTTC	CASSVQFEQYF
TRBD1	TRBV6-5	15	-	TRBJ2-7	TGTGCCAGCAGGCCGCCGGGACAGGGGGGCTACGAGCAGTACTTC	CASRPPGQGGYEQYF
TRBD2	TRBV19	17	-	TRBJ2-1	TGTGCCAGTAGTATATTTACTAGCGGGAGGGCCGTCAATGAGCAGTTCTTC	CASSIFTSGRAVNEQFF
-	TRBV6-5	14	-	TRBJ2-7	TGTGCCAGCAGCGTACTAGAGGCCTCGTACGAGCAGTACTTC	CASSVLEASYEQYF
TRBD2	TRBV19	16	-	TRBJ2-1	TGTGCCAGTAGTTATAGCGGGGGGAGCTCCTACAATGAGCAGTTCTTC	CASSYSGGSSYNEQFF
TRBD1	TRBV19	16	-	TRBJ1-4	TGTGCCAGTAGGCCCGACAGGGTTGGAAGCAATGAAAAACTGTTTTTT	CASRPDRVGSNEKLFF
-	TRBV7-9	15	-	TRBJ1-2	TGTGCCAGCAGTCCCACGCAGGGAAAGAACTATGGCTACACCTTC	CASSPTQGKNYGYTF
TRBD2	TRBV4-2	13	few	TRBJ2-1	TGTGCCAGCCAGAAAGCGGGAGACAATGAGCAGTTCTTC	CASQKAGDNEQFF
TRBD1	TRBV19	15	-	TRBJ1-4	TGTGCCAGTCGGGACAGGGAACGGGCTAATGAAAAACTGTTTTTT	CASRDRERANEKLFF